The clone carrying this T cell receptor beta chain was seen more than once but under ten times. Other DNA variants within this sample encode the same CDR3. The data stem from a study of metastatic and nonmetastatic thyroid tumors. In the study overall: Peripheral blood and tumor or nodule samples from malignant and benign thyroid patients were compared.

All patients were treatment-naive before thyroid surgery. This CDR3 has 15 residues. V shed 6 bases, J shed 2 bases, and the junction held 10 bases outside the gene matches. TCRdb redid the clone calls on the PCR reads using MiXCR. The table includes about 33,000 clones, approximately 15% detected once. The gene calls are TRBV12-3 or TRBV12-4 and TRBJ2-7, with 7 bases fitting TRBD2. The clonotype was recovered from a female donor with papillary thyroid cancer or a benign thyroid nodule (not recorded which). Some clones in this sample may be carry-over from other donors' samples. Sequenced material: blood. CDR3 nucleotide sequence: TGTGCCAGCAGCGCTGGGGGGGTCGGGACCTACGAGCAGTACTTC. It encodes CASSAGGVGTYEQYF.